A selection of T cell receptor beta chains follows, all from one sample in a study of T cells in Graves' hyperthyroidism and ophthalmopathy. TCRdb passed the multiplex PCR reads through MiXCR, listing each CDR3 protein once. Of 150,000 or so distinct CDR3 sequences listed, roughly a fifth are singletons. Source material: blood. These receptors came from a woman in her forties or fifties with Graves' hyperthyroidism that later progressed to Graves' ophthalmopathy. The CDR3 runs from the conserved cysteine through the conserved F or W. D genes are given only for firm matches. Clone size is not always given. Where it is, it says once, few, many or a class for expanded clones.

j_gene: TRBJ1-4; len: 16; abundance: -; v_gene: TRBV5-1; d_gene: -; CDR3nt: TGCGCCAGCAGCTTGACAGGGCGAACAACTAATGAAAAACTGTTTTTT; CDR3aa: CASSLTGRTTNEKLFF
j_gene: TRBJ1-6; len: 14; abundance: few; v_gene: TRBV9; d_gene: -; CDR3nt: TGTGCCAGCAGCGTAGTAGCGGCCGGATCGCCCCTCCACTTT; CDR3aa: CASSVVAAGSPLHF
j_gene: TRBJ2-5; len: 15; abundance: many; v_gene: TRBV12-3/TRBV12-4; d_gene: TRBD2; CDR3nt: TGTGCCAGCAGTTTGGCGGGAGACTGGAGAGAGACCCAGTACTTC; CDR3aa: CASSLAGDWRETQYF
j_gene: TRBJ1-6; len: 14; abundance: many; v_gene: TRBV28; d_gene: -; CDR3nt: -; CDR3aa: CASSFGAGNSPLHF
j_gene: TRBJ2-1; len: 16; abundance: many; v_gene: TRBV11-3; d_gene: -; CDR3nt: TGTGCCAGCAGCTTAGAGGTCGGGACCACAGCGACGGAGCAGTTCTTC; CDR3aa: CASSLEVGTTATEQFF
j_gene: TRBJ2-3; len: 14; abundance: -; v_gene: TRBV7-9; d_gene: -; CDR3nt: TGTGCCAGCAGCTTACAGCGCCACACAGATACGCAGTATTTT; CDR3aa: CASSLQRHTDTQYF
j_gene: TRBJ2-7; len: 14; abundance: many; v_gene: TRBV10-3; d_gene: TRBD1; CDR3nt: TGTGCCATCAGTGTGGGACAGGGGGGAGGCGAGCAGTACTTC; CDR3aa: CAISVGQGGGEQYF
j_gene: TRBJ2-2; len: 13; abundance: -; v_gene: TRBV29-1; d_gene: -; CDR3nt: TGCAGCATCCGTCGGGAGAACACCGGGGAGCTGTTTTTT; CDR3aa: CSIRRENTGELFF
j_gene: TRBJ1-5; len: 15; abundance: many; v_gene: TRBV7-8; d_gene: -; CDR3nt: TGTGCCAGCAGCTCAGACCACAATAGCAATCAGCCCCAGCATTTT; CDR3aa: CASSSDHNSNQPQHF
j_gene: TRBJ1-1; len: 15; abundance: many; v_gene: TRBV3-1; d_gene: -; CDR3nt: TGTGCCAGCTCCAAAGCGGACACCCTCAACACTGAAGCTTTCTTT; CDR3aa: CASSKADTLNTEAFF
j_gene: TRBJ1-2; len: 14; abundance: few; v_gene: TRBV12-3/TRBV12-4; d_gene: TRBD1; CDR3nt: TGTGCCAGCAGCCCACGGACAGGGGCTTCTGGCTACACCTTC; CDR3aa: CASSPRTGASGYTF
j_gene: TRBJ2-7; len: 14; abundance: few; v_gene: TRBV6-5; d_gene: -; CDR3nt: TGTGCCAGCAGTTACTCGCCGGCCGCCTACGAGCAGTACTTC; CDR3aa: CASSYSPAAYEQYF
j_gene: TRBJ2-1; len: 15; abundance: many; v_gene: TRBV6-2/TRBV6-3; d_gene: TRBD2; CDR3nt: TGTGCCAGCAGCCACAGCGGGATTTCCTACAATGAGCAGTTCTTC; CDR3aa: CASSHSGISYNEQFF
j_gene: TRBJ2-5; len: 16; abundance: many; v_gene: TRBV2; d_gene: -; CDR3nt: TGTGCCAGCAGACATTCCGGAGGGCCTAGGCGAGAGACCCAGTACTTC; CDR3aa: CASRHSGGPRRETQYF
j_gene: TRBJ1-5; len: 14; abundance: -; v_gene: TRBV19; d_gene: -; CDR3nt: TGTGCCAGTACCTCGGGGGCTTCTCGGAAGGCCCAGCATTTT; CDR3aa: CASTSGASRKAQHF
j_gene: TRBJ2-7; len: 13; abundance: few; v_gene: TRBV27; d_gene: -; CDR3nt: TGTGCCAGCAGTTTTCGGCAGTCCTACGAGCAGTACTTC; CDR3aa: CASSFRQSYEQYF
j_gene: TRBJ1-6; len: 14; abundance: -; v_gene: TRBV7-9; d_gene: -; CDR3nt: TGTGCCAGCAGCTACGGGGGCGAGCATTCACCCCTCCACTTT; CDR3aa: CASSYGGEHSPLHF
j_gene: TRBJ2-7; len: 17; abundance: few; v_gene: TRBV2; d_gene: -; CDR3nt: TGTGCCAGCAGTGATGGTTGGTGGCAGGAGATCTCCTACGAGCAGTACTTC; CDR3aa: CASSDGWWQEISYEQYF
j_gene: TRBJ2-5; len: 17; abundance: many; v_gene: TRBV7-2; d_gene: -; CDR3nt: TGTGCCAGCAGCCGAGGACACGCCGGGACGGGTCAAGAGACCCAGTACTTC; CDR3aa: CASSRGHAGTGQETQYF
j_gene: TRBJ1-2; len: 11; abundance: many; v_gene: TRBV28; d_gene: -; CDR3nt: TGTGCCAACCGGGGGAGTTTGGGCTACACCTTC; CDR3aa: CANRGSLGYTF
j_gene: TRBJ1-1; len: 13; abundance: -; v_gene: TRBV6-2/TRBV6-3; d_gene: -; CDR3nt: TGTGCCAGCACTCCCGGGGGGGTCGCTGAAGCTTTCTTT; CDR3aa: CASTPGGVAEAFF
j_gene: TRBJ2-4; len: 15; abundance: -; v_gene: TRBV5-1; d_gene: TRBD2; CDR3nt: TGCGCCAGCAGCAGCGGACTAGCGGGATCAAACATTCAGTACTTC; CDR3aa: CASSSGLAGSNIQYF
j_gene: TRBJ1-5; len: 14; abundance: many; v_gene: TRBV20-1; d_gene: TRBD1; CDR3nt: TGCAGTGCCAGGACAGGCTATAGCAATCAGCCCCAGCATTTT; CDR3aa: CSARTGYSNQPQHF
j_gene: TRBJ2-7; len: 12; abundance: many; v_gene: TRBV20-1; d_gene: -; CDR3nt: TGCAGTGCTAGAGTGGGCGGGTACGAGCAGTACTTC; CDR3aa: CSARVGGYEQYF
j_gene: TRBJ2-1; len: 15; abundance: once; v_gene: TRBV20-1; d_gene: TRBD2; CDR3nt: TGCAGTGCTAGGACTAGCGGGAGCTCCTACAATGAGCAGTTCTTC; CDR3aa: CSARTSGSSYNEQFF
j_gene: TRBJ2-7; len: 15; abundance: many; v_gene: TRBV29-1; d_gene: TRBD2; CDR3nt: TGCAGCGTTGAAGGGACTAGCGGGAGGGCGGACGAGCAGTACTTC; CDR3aa: CSVEGTSGRADEQYF
j_gene: TRBJ2-3; len: 17; abundance: -; v_gene: TRBV4-2; d_gene: -; CDR3nt: TGTGCCAGCAGCCAAGATGTTACGGGGGGCCCGACAGATACGCAGTATTTT; CDR3aa: CASSQDVTGGPTDTQYF
j_gene: TRBJ2-7; len: 14; abundance: many; v_gene: TRBV10-3; d_gene: -; CDR3nt: TGTGCCATCAGTGAGTACCCCTACAGGTACGAGCAGTACTTC; CDR3aa: CAISEYPYRYEQYF
j_gene: TRBJ2-3; len: 16; abundance: once; v_gene: TRBV3-1; d_gene: TRBD2; CDR3nt: TGTGCCAGCAGCCAAGACGCGGGAGTGGGCACAGATACGCAGTATTTT; CDR3aa: CASSQDAGVGTDTQYF
j_gene: TRBJ1-5; len: 14; abundance: -; v_gene: TRBV12-3/TRBV12-4; d_gene: -; CDR3nt: TGTGCCAGCAGCCCAACAGGGTTCCGTCAGCCCCAGCATTTT; CDR3aa: CASSPTGFRQPQHF
j_gene: TRBJ2-3; len: 16; abundance: many; v_gene: TRBV20-1; d_gene: TRBD2; CDR3nt: TGCAGTGCTAGTGGCGGTCGACTAGCGGGAGTAGATACGCAGTATTTT; CDR3aa: CSASGGRLAGVDTQYF
j_gene: TRBJ1-2; len: 14; abundance: many; v_gene: TRBV2; d_gene: TRBD1; CDR3nt: TGTGCCAGCGCGAGGGCAGGGGGCGCCTATGGCTACACCTTC; CDR3aa: CASARAGGAYGYTF
j_gene: TRBJ2-2; len: 17; abundance: many; v_gene: TRBV18; d_gene: TRBD1; CDR3nt: TGTGCCAGCTCACCCCCGCAGACAGGGGCGGGCACCGGGGAGCTGTTTTTT; CDR3aa: CASSPPQTGAGTGELFF
j_gene: TRBJ2-6; len: 14; abundance: -; v_gene: TRBV12-3/TRBV12-4; d_gene: -; CDR3nt: TGTGCCAGCAGTTTAGGGCCCGGGGCCAACGTCCTGACTTTC; CDR3aa: CASSLGPGANVLTF
j_gene: TRBJ1-5; len: 14; abundance: many; v_gene: TRBV30; d_gene: TRBD1; CDR3nt: TGTGCCTGGAGAGGGACAGGGGAGGGGCAGCCCCAGCATTTT; CDR3aa: CAWRGTGEGQPQHF
j_gene: TRBJ2-2; len: 15; abundance: -; v_gene: TRBV28; d_gene: TRBD1; CDR3nt: TGTGCCAGCACTGCCCAGGACAGGGGGATCGGGGAGCTGTTTTTT; CDR3aa: CASTAQDRGIGELFF
j_gene: TRBJ2-7; len: 15; abundance: few; v_gene: TRBV20-1; d_gene: TRBD1; CDR3nt: TGCAGTGCTAGAGATCGGGGACAGATTCCCTACGAGCAGTACTTC; CDR3aa: CSARDRGQIPYEQYF
j_gene: TRBJ1-4; len: 15; abundance: -; v_gene: TRBV5-1; d_gene: -; CDR3nt: TGCGCCAGCAGCGATGCAGGGTCAACTAATGAAAAACTGTTTTTT; CDR3aa: CASSDAGSTNEKLFF
j_gene: TRBJ2-7; len: 13; abundance: -; v_gene: TRBV11-2; d_gene: -; CDR3nt: TGTGCCAGCAGCTTAGTCCCACGGGTCGAGCAGTACTTC; CDR3aa: CASSLVPRVEQYF
j_gene: TRBJ2-7; len: 14; abundance: many; v_gene: TRBV5-1; d_gene: -; CDR3nt: TGCGCCAGCAGTAGGGGAGGGGGCCAGTACGAGCAGTACTTC; CDR3aa: CASSRGGGQYEQYF
j_gene: TRBJ1-1; len: 15; abundance: many; v_gene: TRBV30; d_gene: -; CDR3nt: TGTGCCTGGAGTGCAGGGTCGAGGGGGAACACTGAAGCTTTCTTT; CDR3aa: CAWSAGSRGNTEAFF
j_gene: TRBJ2-5; len: 13; abundance: many; v_gene: TRBV5-1; d_gene: -; CDR3nt: TGCGCCAGCAGCTTCGAAGGGCGAGAGACCCAGTACTTC; CDR3aa: CASSFEGRETQYF
j_gene: TRBJ1-1; len: 13; abundance: few; v_gene: TRBV9; d_gene: -; CDR3nt: TGTGCCAGCAGCGTCGACATTAACACTGAAGCTTTCTTT; CDR3aa: CASSVDINTEAFF
j_gene: TRBJ2-5; len: 14; abundance: many; v_gene: TRBV12-3/TRBV12-4; d_gene: TRBD2; CDR3nt: TGTGCCAGCAGACAGCGGGAGGGGGAAGAGACCCAGTACTTC; CDR3aa: CASRQREGEETQYF